These T cell receptor beta chains were read from a single sample in a study of blood T cell repertoires in COVID-19. Profiling relied on immunoSEQ multiplex PCR, and the TCRdb table lists in-frame clones only, not all of them. The sample includes under 110,000 clones, approximately 84% of them seen just once. Sequenced sample: peripheral blood. Source of these receptors: an older woman with acute or convalescent COVID-19. Each CDR3 is given with its conserved first and last residue.

cdr3_length: 13; v_call: TRBV19; cdr3_aa: CASREEGHETQYF
cdr3_length: 14; v_call: TRBV7-9; cdr3_aa: CASSWGQGIYEQYF
cdr3_length: 17; v_call: TRBV10-3; cdr3_aa: CAISESGGQPNTREQYF
cdr3_length: 17; v_call: TRBV10-1; cdr3_aa: CASSESGSGGGTDTQYF
cdr3_length: 13; v_call: TRBV3-1/TRBV3-2; cdr3_aa: CASSQVDYSEQYF
cdr3_length: 13; v_call: TRBV7-8; cdr3_aa: CASSSGGVRDCTF
cdr3_length: 12; v_call: TRBV5-6; cdr3_aa: CASQSREGEAFF
cdr3_length: 17; v_call: TRBV6-1; cdr3_aa: CASSDINRILANYGYTF
cdr3_length: 17; v_call: TRBV4-1; cdr3_aa: CASSPGTGTGWNTEAFF
cdr3_length: 14; v_call: TRBV19; cdr3_aa: CASSIYGTGTEAFF
cdr3_length: 15; v_call: TRBV11-2; cdr3_aa: CASSRGQVNSYEQYF
cdr3_length: 15; v_call: TRBV4-2; cdr3_aa: CASSQATGENYGYTF
cdr3_length: 18; v_call: TRBV7-9; cdr3_aa: CASSLARTSGGHKETQYF
cdr3_length: 15; v_call: TRBV6-1; cdr3_aa: CASSEFQGGLSKKFF
cdr3_length: 16; v_call: TRBV5-4; cdr3_aa: CASSLKGGGPGETQYF
cdr3_length: 13; v_call: TRBV10-3; cdr3_aa: CAIKLDGAHPQFF
cdr3_length: 17; v_call: TRBV27; cdr3_aa: CASSLKSLGQGWETQYF
cdr3_length: 14; v_call: TRBV2; cdr3_aa: CASQWVAARDTQYF
cdr3_length: 16; v_call: TRBV7-9; cdr3_aa: CASSSLPGTNNSPLHF
cdr3_length: 15; v_call: TRBV15; cdr3_aa: CATSRGSQLYNEQFF
cdr3_length: 15; v_call: TRBV5-1; cdr3_aa: CASSTGTFAMDTIYF
cdr3_length: 14; v_call: TRBV9; cdr3_aa: CASSGQGSGQPQHF
cdr3_length: 14; v_call: TRBV4-1; cdr3_aa: CASSQNLAADTQYF
cdr3_length: 12; v_call: TRBV6-4; cdr3_aa: CASSEGGNGYTF
cdr3_length: 14; v_call: TRBV29-1; cdr3_aa: CSGLRDNSYNEQFF
cdr3_length: 14; v_call: TRBV5-1; cdr3_aa: CASSSDAGRTEAFF
cdr3_length: 16; v_call: TRBV11-3; cdr3_aa: CASSPGTGAGTGELFF
cdr3_length: 15; v_call: TRBV6-5; cdr3_aa: CASSYSSEGGYGYTF
cdr3_length: 14; v_call: TRBV2; cdr3_aa: CASSPQGAGYGYTF
cdr3_length: 17; v_call: TRBV25-1; cdr3_aa: CASSDPTGRAGANVLTF
cdr3_length: 16; v_call: TRBV19; cdr3_aa: CASTETGVSGQETQYF
cdr3_length: 14; v_call: TRBV19; cdr3_aa: CASTNQEFNEKLFF
cdr3_length: 15; v_call: TRBV4-2; cdr3_aa: CASSQDTAGMIEAFF
cdr3_length: 15; v_call: TRBV7-6; cdr3_aa: CASSFTSGSYNEQFF
cdr3_length: 13; v_call: TRBV3-1/TRBV3-2; cdr3_aa: CASSRGTDSPLHF
cdr3_length: 14; v_call: TRBV14; cdr3_aa: CASSQAGVDYGYTF
cdr3_length: 14; v_call: TRBV11-3; cdr3_aa: CASSKTGDGNTIYF
cdr3_length: 11; v_call: TRBV20-1; cdr3_aa: CSASDLYGYTF
cdr3_length: 13; v_call: TRBV28; cdr3_aa: CASTTGRGRVAFF
cdr3_length: 14; v_call: TRBV7-9; cdr3_aa: CASSPLSSNQPQHF
cdr3_length: 16; v_call: TRBV24-1; cdr3_aa: CATWSDRGRAFFGYTF
cdr3_length: 13; v_call: TRBV2; cdr3_aa: CASSEWGVGEQFF
cdr3_length: 15; v_call: TRBV28; cdr3_aa: CASSPPGHITDTQYF
cdr3_length: 14; v_call: TRBV2; cdr3_aa: CASREGQGAIEQYF
cdr3_length: 14; v_call: TRBV7-9; cdr3_aa: CASKQGWGEGEAFF
cdr3_length: 15; v_call: TRBV7-9; cdr3_aa: CASSLAARGAYEQYF
cdr3_length: 15; v_call: TRBV7-9; cdr3_aa: CASYGGQGISTEAFF
cdr3_length: 15; v_call: TRBV5-1; cdr3_aa: CASSLVTSGTGELFF
cdr3_length: 14; v_call: TRBV29-1; cdr3_aa: CSVEGTGANYGYTF
cdr3_length: 13; v_call: TRBV3-1/TRBV3-2; cdr3_aa: CASSQVGPTEAFF
cdr3_length: 13; v_call: TRBV7-3; cdr3_aa: CASSLRSGTEAFF
cdr3_length: 16; v_call: TRBV11-2; cdr3_aa: CASSPRGLGSSETQYF